This TCR beta chain emerged from a study of blood T cell repertoires in COVID-19. Study as a whole: Researchers got acute and convalescent COVID-19 samples from the United States, Italy and Spain. T cells, B-cell-depleted T cells, or PBMCs provided the cDNA or gDNA that served as material.

Study processing details: Quantification of nucleated cells was approximated via reference gene primer amplification. Only in-frame clones appear in the TCRdb table, and some are missing; sequencing was by immunoSEQ multiplex PCR. V and J calls and clone size are copied from that table; D and trimming were computed from the DNA. The table has 200,000 or so clones, more than 70% seen once. V was clipped by 3 bases and J by 6 bases, with 9 bases between them. Germline V gene lookup returns CDR1 SGHNT and CDR2 YENEEA. The CDR3 runs to 12 residues. The chain employs TRBV11-3 and TRBJ2-7; D possibly corresponds to TRBD2 (6 bases). Sequenced: peripheral blood. The receptor comes from a woman in her thirties or forties who had recovered from COVID-19. CDR3 DNA: TGTGCCAGCAGCTTCGGTAGCGGCGAGCAGTACTTC. Translation: CASSFGSGEQYF.